This is a list of T cell receptor beta chains from one sample in a study of graft-versus-host responses after intestinal transplantation. Here immunoSEQ multiplex PCR was the method, and the copy in TCRdb shows in-frame clones only, minus some. The data show 100,000 to 120,000 clones, 93% seen once. These receptors have no identified antigens. Sequences were derived from unstimulated CD8+ T cells sorted from spleen or lymph node cells, sampled before intestinal transplant. The receptors here all came from a human donor who received an intestinal transplant. Each CDR3 is given without its conserved first and last residue. The order of the fields is V gene, clone size, J gene, CDR3 protein. Clone size is not always given. Where it is, it says once, few, many or a class for expanded clones.

V: TRBV5-6; size: .; J: TRBJ1-2; CDR3: ASSLGGRTLGYT
V: TRBV28; size: .; J: TRBJ1-1; CDR3: ASSEGWEAF
V: TRBV28; size: .; J: TRBJ1-2; CDR3: ASSWQGAAYYGYT
V: TRBV27; size: once; J: TRBJ2-3; CDR3: ASSGARSTDTQY
V: TRBV13; size: .; J: TRBJ2-2; CDR3: ASSSPGTGGTGELF
V: TRBV27; size: .; J: TRBJ1-4; CDR3: ASSPQPYQLRRNEKLF
V: TRBV4-2; size: .; J: TRBJ2-1; CDR3: ASSQARANEQF
V: TRBV9; size: .; J: TRBJ1-4; CDR3: ASSVGGPGPEKLF
V: TRBV29-1; size: .; J: TRBJ1-2; CDR3: SVQGGSYGYT
V: TRBV5-1; size: .; J: TRBJ1-2; CDR3: ASSLEQGGDGYT
V: TRBV4-2; size: .; J: TRBJ2-1; CDR3: ASSQGGGQASSYNEQF
V: TRBV27; size: once; J: TRBJ1-2; CDR3: ASSRGQGLVNYGYT
V: TRBV4-1; size: once; J: TRBJ2-2; CDR3: ASSQGSIGDLGTGELF
V: TRBV6-6; size: few; J: TRBJ2-7; CDR3: ASSYWPRDTRYEQY
V: TRBV5-4; size: .; J: TRBJ2-7; CDR3: ASSSLTSASSYEQY
V: TRBV2; size: .; J: TRBJ2-6; CDR3: ASSEGGGANVLT
V: TRBV27; size: .; J: TRBJ2-1; CDR3: ASSLRTSGSSYNEQF
V: TRBV11-2; size: .; J: TRBJ2-3; CDR3: ASSLGRVDEDTQY
V: TRBV9; size: .; J: TRBJ2-2; CDR3: ASSVGDRLVFTGELF
V: TRBV19; size: .; J: TRBJ1-2; CDR3: ASSIGTGGSYGYT
V: TRBV19; size: .; J: TRBJ2-1; CDR3: ASSIQGKAHEQF
V: TRBV7-7; size: .; J: TRBJ2-2; CDR3: ASSLVRFGSTGELF
V: TRBV7-9; size: few; J: TRBJ2-7; CDR3: ASTGKYEQY
V: TRBV23-1; size: .; J: .; CDR3: ASDSTGTLPYEQY
V: TRBV6-5; size: .; J: TRBJ2-1; CDR3: ATLAGGSDEQF
V: TRBV30; size: .; J: TRBJ2-3; CDR3: AWWSSRTDTQY
V: TRBV19; size: once; J: TRBJ2-7; CDR3: ASSFRDAYEQY
V: TRBV6-5; size: .; J: TRBJ2-5; CDR3: ASSHWDGQETQY
V: TRBV10-1; size: .; J: TRBJ1-1; CDR3: ASSGDGNTEAF
V: TRBV11-2; size: once; J: TRBJ2-3; CDR3: ASSLGGSATDTQY
V: TRBV30; size: .; J: TRBJ2-1; CDR3: ACPDREFSSEQF
V: TRBV5-4; size: .; J: TRBJ2-7; CDR3: ASSERYSGIYEQY
V: TRBV7-7; size: .; J: TRBJ2-7; CDR3: ASSLGSTGGAYEQY
V: TRBV11-2; size: .; J: TRBJ2-1; CDR3: ASSSWDHNEQF
V: TRBV4-2; size: .; J: TRBJ1-4; CDR3: ASSHSGGLF
V: TRBV5-8; size: .; J: TRBJ2-1; CDR3: ASRLRGFNEQF
V: TRBV13; size: .; J: TRBJ2-7; CDR3: ASSGSRGLSYEQY
V: TRBV7-2; size: once; J: TRBJ2-5; CDR3: ASSLAVTGGQETQY
V: TRBV6-5; size: once; J: TRBJ2-1; CDR3: ASSYSSGSFNEQF
V: TRBV5-4; size: .; J: TRBJ2-2; CDR3: ASSYYRTGNTGELF
V: TRBV5-1; size: .; J: TRBJ2-7; CDR3: ASSLDRDLSYEQY
V: TRBV28; size: .; J: .; CDR3: ASSLGTGDEQY
V: TRBV7-2; size: .; J: TRBJ2-1; CDR3: ASSIPQKPDSEQF
V: TRBV30; size: .; J: TRBJ2-7; CDR3: AWSVVYEQY
V: TRBV20-1; size: .; J: TRBJ2-1; CDR3: SAIYNEQF
V: TRBV10-3; size: .; J: TRBJ1-1; CDR3: ATKDGNTEAF
V: TRBV5-1; size: .; J: TRBJ2-4; CDR3: ASSFRGPFKGNIQY
V: TRBV6-5; size: .; J: TRBJ2-5; CDR3: ASRQGDSQGETQY
V: TRBV14; size: .; J: TRBJ2-7; CDR3: ASSQASGMGHEQY
V: TRBV5-1; size: .; J: TRBJ2-3; CDR3: ASSSGLPTGTDTQY
V: TRBV28; size: .; J: TRBJ2-7; CDR3: ASSVTSGRVGAYYEQY
V: TRBV6-1; size: .; J: TRBJ2-5; CDR3: ASSELQMTGRKETQY
V: TRBV5-5; size: .; J: TRBJ1-1; CDR3: ASSLSASFAF
V: TRBV7-9; size: .; J: TRBJ1-2; CDR3: ASSLGTDYGYT
V: TRBV30; size: .; J: TRBJ2-2; CDR3: AWSGLAGELF
V: TRBV6-4; size: .; J: TRBJ2-1; CDR3: ASSETSGSSYNEQF
V: TRBV9; size: .; J: TRBJ2-7; CDR3: ASSPGALPSEQY
V: TRBV9; size: .; J: TRBJ2-2; CDR3: ASSVVASGAGELF